This T cell receptor beta chain stems from a study of beta chain features in type 1 diabetes. Study details: Roughly 110,000,000 sorted cells were examined across all samples.

Overall study findings and caveats: There were fewer insertions and more deletions at the VDJ junctions of type 1 diabetes patients. Sequencing from cDNA could over-represent high-TCR-expressing cells. In every one of the four CD4+ subsets, TCRB CDR3s were moderately but significantly shorter in Type 1 diabetes patients.

With respect to this clone: Antigen: not known.

All of the isolated RNA was reverse transcribed, so expressed TCRB transcripts were sequenced. For naive, central memory and regulatory T cell samples, reads averaged roughly 3.7 million. TCRdb's copy holds only in-frame clones and misses some; the assay was immunoSEQ multiplex PCR. This sample carries over 40,000 clones, 66% of them seen once, and the ten largest clones take about 2%. CDR1 and CDR2 (germline): LNHDA, SQIVND (reference sequence). This CDR3 spans 14 amino acids. V lost 4 bases, J lost 7 bases, and 13 bases lay in between. The chain carries TRBV19 and TRBJ2-2, with a possible D match to TRBD2 (6 bases). The clonotype originates from a woman between 18 and 29 years old with type 1 diabetes. Sequenced input: Tregs from blood. CDR3 DNA: TGTGCCAGTAGTAGGGACTGGGGAGACGGGGAGCTGTTTTTT. It yields the protein CASSRDWGDGELFF.